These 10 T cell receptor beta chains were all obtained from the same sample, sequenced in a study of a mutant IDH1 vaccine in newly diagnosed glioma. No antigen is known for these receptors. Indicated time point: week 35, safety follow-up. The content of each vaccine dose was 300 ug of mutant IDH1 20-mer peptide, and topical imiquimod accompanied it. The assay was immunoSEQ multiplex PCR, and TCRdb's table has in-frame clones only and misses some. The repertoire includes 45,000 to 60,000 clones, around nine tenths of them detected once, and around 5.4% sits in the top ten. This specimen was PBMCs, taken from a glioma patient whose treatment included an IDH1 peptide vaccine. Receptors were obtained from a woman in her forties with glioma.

The CDR3 here is CASSYGDSKNTEAFF. CDR3 nucleotides: TGTGCCAGCAGTTACGGGGACAGCAAGAACACTGAAGCTTTCTTT. This sequence joins TRBV6-5 and TRBJ1-1, with 7 positions matching TRBD1. This CDR3 has 15 residues. CDR1 is MNHEY and CDR2 is SVGAGI in the germline V gene. Germline trimming cut 2 bases from V and 1 base from J; bases unmatched to any gene: 4.

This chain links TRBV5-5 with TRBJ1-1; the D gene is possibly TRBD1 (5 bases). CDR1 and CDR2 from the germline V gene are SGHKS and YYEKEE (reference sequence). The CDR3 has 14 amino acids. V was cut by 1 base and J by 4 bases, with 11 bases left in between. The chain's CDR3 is CASSLFQGGTEAFF. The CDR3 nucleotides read TGTGCCAGCAGCTTGTTCCAGGGTGGCACTGAAGCTTTCTTT.

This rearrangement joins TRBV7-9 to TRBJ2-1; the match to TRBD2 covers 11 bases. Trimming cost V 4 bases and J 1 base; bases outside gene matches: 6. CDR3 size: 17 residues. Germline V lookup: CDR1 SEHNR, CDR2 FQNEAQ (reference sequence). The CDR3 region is CASSSGGLAGSYNEQFF. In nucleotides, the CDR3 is TGTGCCAGCAGCTCAGGTGGACTAGCGGGTTCCTACAATGAGCAGTTCTTC.

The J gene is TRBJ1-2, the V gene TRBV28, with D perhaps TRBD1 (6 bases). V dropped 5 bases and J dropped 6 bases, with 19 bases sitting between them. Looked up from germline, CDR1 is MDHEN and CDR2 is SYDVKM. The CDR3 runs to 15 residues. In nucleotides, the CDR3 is TGTGCCAGCAGTCCCAAACGTTGGGGGGCTGATGGCTACACCTTC. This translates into CASSPKRWGADGYTF.

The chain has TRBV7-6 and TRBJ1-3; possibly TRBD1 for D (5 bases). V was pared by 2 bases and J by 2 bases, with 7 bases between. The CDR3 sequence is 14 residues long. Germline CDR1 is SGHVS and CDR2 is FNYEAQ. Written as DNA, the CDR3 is TGTGCCAGCAGCTTACAGGGTGCTGGAAACACCATATATTTT. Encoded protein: CASSLQGAGNTIYF.

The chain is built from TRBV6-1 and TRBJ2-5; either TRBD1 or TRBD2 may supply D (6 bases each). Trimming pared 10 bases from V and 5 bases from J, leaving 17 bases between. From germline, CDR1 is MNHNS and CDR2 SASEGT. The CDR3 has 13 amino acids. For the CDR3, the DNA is TGTGCCACTAAGGAGGGGACATCGGAGACCCAGTACTTC. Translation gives CATKEGTSETQYF.

The CDR3 coding sequence is TGTGCCAGCAGCGTACTCACCGATGGAGGTGGCTACACCTTC. Translation gives CASSVLTDGGGYTF. The chain is built from TRBV9 and TRBJ1-2, with unresolved D. Germline V CDR1 and CDR2: SGDLS, YYNGEE. The CDR3 totals 14 residues. Trimming left V 1 base short and J 7 bases short, with 14 bases between.

The CDR3 nucleotides read TGTGCCAGCAGTGAAGGGGGGACCTCAGATACGCAGTATTTT. Protein product: CASSEGGTSDTQYF. The rearrangement uses TRBV2 and TRBJ2-3; either TRBD1 or TRBD2 may fit D (5 bases each). The CDR3 is 14 amino acids. The germline V gene has CDR1 SNHLY and CDR2 FYNNEI. Trimming cost V 1 base and J 4 bases, with 9 bases left between them.

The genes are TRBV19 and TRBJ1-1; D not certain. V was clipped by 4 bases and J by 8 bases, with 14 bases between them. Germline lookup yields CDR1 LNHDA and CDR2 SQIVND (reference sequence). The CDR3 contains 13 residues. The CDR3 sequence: CASSTPVENEAFF. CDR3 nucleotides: TGTGCCAGTAGTACCCCCGTGGAAAACGAAGCTTTCTTT.

The CDR3 region is CASSLVAPTDTQYF. The CDR3 DNA reads TGTGCCAGCAGCTTGGTGGCACCGACAGATACGCAGTATTTT. The chain joins TRBV5-6 to TRBJ2-3; D is ambiguous. V was clipped by 0 bases and J by 3 bases, with 8 bases between them. CDR3 length: 14 residues. Germline loops: CDR1 SGHDT, CDR2 YYEEEE. Looking up the rest from reference TRBV5-6 and TRBJ2-3 gives the full variable domain: DAGVTQSPTHLIKTRGQQVTLRCSPKSGHDTVSWYQQALGQGPQFIFQYYEEEERQRGNFPDRFSGHQFPNYSSELNVNALLLGDSALYLCASSLVAPTDTQYFGPGTRLTVL.